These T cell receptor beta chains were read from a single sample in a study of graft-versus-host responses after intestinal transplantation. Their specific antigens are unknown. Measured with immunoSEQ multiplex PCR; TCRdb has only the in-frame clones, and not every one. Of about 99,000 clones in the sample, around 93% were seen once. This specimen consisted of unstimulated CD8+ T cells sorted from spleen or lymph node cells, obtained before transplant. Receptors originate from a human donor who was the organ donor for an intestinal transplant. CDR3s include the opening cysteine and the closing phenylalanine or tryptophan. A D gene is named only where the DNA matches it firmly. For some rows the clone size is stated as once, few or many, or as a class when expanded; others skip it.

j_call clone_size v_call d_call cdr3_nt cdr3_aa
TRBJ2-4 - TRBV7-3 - TGTGCCAGCAGCTTACGATCCATACGCAGGGCGAACATTCAGTACTTC CASSLRSIRRANIQYF
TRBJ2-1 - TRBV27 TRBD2 TGTGCCAGCAGTACTAGCCCCGCGGGAGTGGGTAATGAGCAGTTCTTC CASSTSPAGVGNEQFF
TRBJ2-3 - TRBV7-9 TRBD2 TGTGCCAGCAGCTTACGTCGTAGAGCGGGAGGCACAGATACGCAGTATTTT CASSLRRRAGGTDTQYF
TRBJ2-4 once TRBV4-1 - TGCGCCAGCAGCCCTCCCGGGACACCTGGAGACATTCAGTACTTC CASSPPGTPGDIQYF
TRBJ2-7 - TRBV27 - TGTGCCAGCAGTCAGGGCCATGGGTACGAGCAGTACTTC CASSQGHGYEQYF
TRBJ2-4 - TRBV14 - TGTGCCAGCAGCCACCCTAACAAAAACATTCAGTACTTC CASSHPNKNIQYF
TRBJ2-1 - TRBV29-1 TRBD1 TGCAGCGTTGAACCGGGACAGGGCAATGAGCAGTTCTTC CSVEPGQGNEQFF
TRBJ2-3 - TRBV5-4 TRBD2 TGTGCCAGCAGTCACAAGACTAGCGGGGTCACAGATACGCAGTATTTT CASSHKTSGVTDTQYF
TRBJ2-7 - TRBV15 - TGTGCCACCAGCGGGAGAACTTTCAGAGAGCAGTACTTC CATSGRTFREQYF
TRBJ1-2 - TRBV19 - TGTGCCAGTAGTATTACAGGGTTTTATGGCTACACCTTC CASSITGFYGYTF
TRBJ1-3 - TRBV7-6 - TGTGCCAGCAGCCCGGGGGTATCTGGAAACACCATATATTTT CASSPGVSGNTIYF
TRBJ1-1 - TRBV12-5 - TGTGCTAGTGGACTACTACCGTGGTCTGAAGCTTTCTTT CASGLLPWSEAFF
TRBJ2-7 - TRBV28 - TGTGCCAGCAGTGGAGCCTACGAGCAGTACTTC CASSGAYEQYF
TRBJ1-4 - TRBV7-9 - TGTGCCAGCAGCTTAGGAGAGGGGGAGAAGAGTGAAAAACTGTTTTTT CASSLGEGEKSEKLFF
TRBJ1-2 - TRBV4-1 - TGCGCCAGCAGCCAAGTTTTGGAGGTCCTTGGCTACACCTTC CASSQVLEVLGYTF
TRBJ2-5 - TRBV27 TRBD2 TGTGCCAGCAGTTTACGACTAGCGGGACGTCAAGAGACCCAGTACTTC CASSLRLAGRQETQYF
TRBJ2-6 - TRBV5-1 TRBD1 TGCGCCAGACGACTTCCTTTGGACAGGGGTTTATGGGGGGCCAACGTCCTGACTTTC CARRLPLDRGLWGANVLTF
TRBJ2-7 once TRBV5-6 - TGTGCCAGCAGCTTGAGAGTTGGCGAGCAGTACTTC CASSLRVGEQYF
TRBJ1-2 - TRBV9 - TGTGCCAGCAGCGTAGTCTCCGGGATTGGGGACTATGGCTACACCTTC CASSVVSGIGDYGYTF
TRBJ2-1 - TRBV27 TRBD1 TGTGCCAGCAGCCCGTTCCGGCAGGGGGCTTACAATGAGCAGTTCTTC CASSPFRQGAYNEQFF